The 3 T cell receptor beta chains presented below share a single source sample, sequenced in a study of shared clonotypes between healthy human individuals (dated by TCRdb to 2018 to 2020). Receptors were amplified or captured by the immunoSEQ multiplex PCR assay. As stored in TCRdb, this immuneACCESS dataset retains in-frame rearrangements with V and J assigned. A fraction of the clones does not appear; measured against another copy, unresolved V genes explain less than half of the discrepancy, and the remainder lacks a known reason. A total of some 350,000 clones appear in this sample, about 74% of them only once. The ten largest clones add up to about 9.3% of the sample. Sequenced sample: memory CD4+ T cells sorted from blood. The sample's cell subset or site label, in plain terms: CD45RA-negative fraction. The receptors shown here come from a man aged 25-45 years in good health.

Only a few counts were recorded for this clone. The chain uses TRBV7-8 and TRBJ2-1; possibly TRBD2 for D (6 bases). The CDR3 has 16 residues. Germline CDR1 is SGHVS and CDR2 is FQNEAQ. V lost 1 base, J lost 5 bases, and 15 bases lay in between. The CDR3 loop is CASSLGRWEVNNEQFF. The CDR3 region has the DNA TGTGCCAGCAGCTTAGGGAGGTGGGAGGTCAACAATGAGCAGTTCTTC.

This chain uses TRBV7-2 with TRBJ2-3; D possibly corresponds to TRBD1 (6 bases). V was pared by 1 base and J by 10 bases, with 9 bases between. Looked up from germline, CDR1 is SGHTA and CDR2 is FQGNSA. This CDR3 comprises 12 residues. In DNA form, the CDR3 reads TGTGCCAGCAGCTTAGACAGGGATGCGCAGTATTTT. This translates into CASSLDRDAQYF.

V gene TRBV2 combines with J gene TRBJ2-3, with 9 positions matching TRBD1. The germline V gene encodes CDR1 SNHLY and CDR2 FYNNEI. The CDR3 extends over 18 amino acids. The J segment lost 4 bases and the V segment lost 6 bases, leaving 17 bases of the junction unmatched. DNA for the CDR3: TGTGCCAGCAGACAAAGGGTCCGGGACAGGGTACTTCCAGATACGCAGTATTTT. Translating gives CASRQRVRDRVLPDTQYF.